What follows are 24 T cell receptor beta chains derived from one specimen sequenced in a study of cytomegalovirus exposure and HLA in healthy donors. PCR amplification relied on 60 Vbeta primers (plus 13 Jbeta primers). Produced via immunoSEQ multiplex PCR; TCRdb's table is partial and in-frame only. The data show approximately 190,000 clones, about 90% seen once. Sequenced input: PBMCs. Receptor source: a boy between 2 and 10 years old in good health and CMV-seronegative.

This chain links TRBV5-1 with TRBJ2-7, with D hard to call. CDR3 length: 15 residues. Germline lookup yields CDR1 SGHRS and CDR2 YFSETQ. Deletions cut 4 bases from V and 3 bases from J, with 17 bases between. In nucleotides, the CDR3 is TGCGCCAGCAGCCAGTTGTCTCCGGAGATCTACGAGCAGTACTTC. Translated: CASSQLSPEIYEQYF.

This sequence joins TRBV2 and TRBJ2-7; TRBD1 matches 7 bases. V dropped 6 bases and J dropped 2; count of bases not matched to a gene: 7. There are 14 residues in the CDR3. The germline gives CDR1 SNHLY, CDR2 FYNNEI. CDR3 in DNA: TGTGCCAGCAGGCGCCGGGACAGTGCCTACGAGCAGTACTTC. It codes for CASRRRDSAYEQYF.

This clone was found a few times. CDR3 coding DNA: TGTGCCAGCACAGGCTCTGGGGCCAACGTCCTGACTTTC. Residues: CASTGSGANVLTF. The chain employs TRBV13 and TRBJ2-6; D call uncertain. The CDR3 runs to 13 residues. V was clipped by 7 bases and J by 0 bases, with 4 bases between them. Per germline, CDR1 PRHDT and CDR2 FYEKMQ (reference sequence).

The V and J genes are TRBV7-9 and TRBJ2-7, with a weak D call TRBD1 (5 bases). V was trimmed by 2 bases and J by 6 bases, leaving 17 bases between them. Germline-derived CDR1 and CDR2 are SEHNR and FQNEAQ (reference sequence). There are 15 residues in the CDR3. CDR3 nucleotides: TGTGCCAGCAGCTTACGCCGGGCAGGGTCGGGCGAGCAGTACTTC. Translation: CASSLRRAGSGEQYF. Full variable domain (outside the CDR3, taken from reference TRBV7-9 and TRBJ2-7): DTGVSQNPRHKITKRGQNVTFRCDPISEHNRLYWYRQTLGQGPEFLTYFQNEAQLEKSRLLSDRFSAERPKGSFSTLEIQRTEQGDSAMYLCASSLRRAGSGEQYFGPGTRLTVT.

The chain links TRBV4-1 to TRBJ2-7; possible D gene TRBD2, 5 bases. This CDR3 has 17 residues. CDR1 MGHRA and CDR2 YSYEKL come from the germline V gene. V was trimmed by 3 bases and J by 0 bases, leaving 18 bases between them. In DNA, the CDR3 is TGCGCCAGCAGCCAGGAGACTTTAGCGTTTAACTCCTACGAGCAGTACTTC. Its protein product is CASSQETLAFNSYEQYF.

The V and J genes are TRBV23-1 and TRBJ1-2; maybe TRBD1 (6 bases). TRBV23-1 is an ORF; its function is uncertain. Deletions cut 8 bases from V and 4 bases from J, with 17 bases between. CDR3 size: 14 residues. This chain's CDR3 is CASFKSRGPYGYTF. Here the CDR3 DNA reads TGCGCCAGCTTTAAAAGCAGGGGTCCCTATGGCTACACCTTC.

The chain joins TRBV7-9 to TRBJ2-1; 9 bases map to TRBD2. Trimming at V came to 5 bases and at J to 5 bases, leaving 10 bases not matched to a gene. Per the germline V gene, CDR1 is SEHNR and CDR2 is FQNEAQ (reference sequence). This CDR3 region has 16 residues. CDR3: CASSKQGLASNNEQFF. The CDR3 nucleotides read TGTGCCAGCAGCAAACAGGGACTAGCTAGTAACAATGAGCAGTTCTTC. The full variable domain, its missing parts supplied by reference TRBV7-9 and TRBJ2-1, is DTGVSQNPRHKITKRGQNVTFRCDPISEHNRLYWYRQTLGQGPEFLTYFQNEAQLEKSRLLSDRFSAERPKGSFSTLEIQRTEQGDSAMYLCASSKQGLASNNEQFFGPGTRLTVL.

This CDR3 reads CASTGRTNEKLFF. For the CDR3, the DNA is TGTGCCTCGACAGGGCGGACTAATGAAAAACTGTTTTTT. The genes are TRBV30 and TRBJ1-4, with 7 bases matching TRBD1. Germline lookup yields CDR1 GTSNPN and CDR2 SVGIG (reference sequence). Germline trimming cut 7 bases from V and 2 bases from J; bases unmatched to any gene: 4. The CDR3 runs 13 residues.

The sample holds a few counts of this clone. The gene calls are TRBV7-8 and TRBJ1-4; tentative D call: TRBD1 (6 bases). Germline assignment: CDR1 SGHVS and CDR2 FQNEAQ. This CDR3 comprises 14 residues. Trimming pared 5 bases from V and 7 bases from J, leaving 14 bases between. CDR3 DNA: TGTGCCAGCAGCCCCCGTGGGGGCGGTGAAAAACTGTTTTTT. Its translation: CASSPRGGGEKLFF.

The V gene is TRBV6-1, the J gene TRBJ1-2, with unresolved D. The CDR3 covers 13 residues. Germline V gives CDR1 MNHNS, CDR2 SASEGT. Trimming shortened V by 6 bases and J by 5 bases, and 13 bases separated the two germline ends. The CDR3 sequence: CASSQGGVYGYTF. CDR3 sequence (DNA): TGTGCCAGCAGCCAAGGAGGTGTTTATGGCTACACCTTC.

The chain carries TRBV27 and TRBJ2-5; 7 bases are a match to TRBD2. The J call may be in error: the DNA end matches TRBJ2-7 better. Germline loops: CDR1 MNHEY, CDR2 SMNVEV (reference sequence). The CDR3 is made up of 16 amino acids. CDR3 nucleotides: TGTGCCAGCAGTTCCCTTAGAACGGGGGGCTCCTACGAGCAGTACTTC. Translating gives CASSSLRTGGSYEQYF.

The chain uses TRBV7-9 and TRBJ2-6; D call uncertain. The CDR3 runs to 15 residues. Germline CDR1 and CDR2: SEHNR and FQNEAQ (reference sequence). The V and J ends lost 2 bases and 0 bases respectively, with 5 bases between them. DNA of the CDR3: TGTGCCAGCAGCTTATTAGCCTCTGGGGCCAACGTCCTGACTTTC. This gives the protein CASSLLASGANVLTF.

The gene calls are TRBV28 and TRBJ1-5; D call uncertain. The V end was cut by 6 bases, the J end by 4 bases, with 4 bases between. Germline assignment: CDR1 MDHEN and CDR2 SYDVKM. This CDR3 comprises 11 residues. CDR3 protein: CASRSNQPQHF. The DNA of the CDR3 is TGTGCCAGCAGGTCGAATCAGCCCCAGCATTTT.

The chain links TRBV2 to TRBJ2-1; 7 bases are a match to TRBD2. The CDR3 is made up of 16 amino acids. Per germline, CDR1 SNHLY and CDR2 FYNNEI. Germline trimming cut 4 bases from V and 9 bases from J; bases unmatched to any gene: 15. CDR3 nucleotides: TGTGCCAGCAGTGGGACGGGACTACAACTAGTTGGTGAGCAGTTCTTC. Protein product: CASSGTGLQLVGEQFF.

This clone was detected once. The chain carries TRBV5-5 and TRBJ1-5; no clear D gene. The length of the CDR3 is 15 residues. Trimming shortened V by 4 bases and J by 3 bases, and 14 bases separated the two germline ends. The germline V gene has CDR1 SGHKS and CDR2 YYEKEE (reference sequence). Here the CDR3 reads CASSPVLALNQPQHF. The CDR3 region has the DNA TGTGCCAGCAGCCCCGTTCTGGCCCTCAATCAGCCCCAGCATTTT.

The chain recombines TRBV7-6 with TRBJ2-3, with D maybe TRBD1 (5 bases). V lost 4 bases to trimming and J lost 5 bases, with 7 bases between them. The CDR3 is made up of 12 amino acids. Germline V gene data show CDR1 as SGHVS and CDR2 as FNYEAQ. CDR3 amino acids: CASSSTGDTQYF. The CDR3 DNA reads as TGTGCCAGCAGCTCAACAGGAGATACGCAGTATTTT.

The chain uses TRBV28 and TRBJ1-5; D ambiguous. V was pared by 3 bases and J by 8 bases, with 8 bases between. Germline V gene sequence: CDR1 MDHEN, CDR2 SYDVKM. The CDR3 runs 12 residues. In DNA form, the CDR3 reads TGTGCCAGCAGTTTCCAGACAAAGCCCCAGCATTTT. This encodes CASSFQTKPQHF.

The chain combines TRBV6-1 with TRBJ2-2; a weak D match, TRBD2 (5 bases). Trimming left V 0 bases short and J 1 base short, with 6 bases between. This CDR3 region has 15 residues. The germline gives CDR1 MNHNS, CDR2 SASEGT. This CDR3 is CASSEAAGNTGELFF. CDR3 sequence (DNA): TGTGCCAGCAGTGAAGCTGCGGGGAACACCGGGGAGCTGTTTTTT.

The chain is built from TRBV19 and TRBJ1-2; tentatively, D is TRBD1 (6 bases). The CDR3 loop spans 14 amino acids. CDR1 LNHDA and CDR2 SQIVND come from the germline V gene (reference sequence). Trimming stripped 5 bases from V and 0 bases from J, with 10 bases between. The CDR3, as DNA: TGTGCCAGTAGTTCGGACAGATCTAACTATGGCTACACCTTC. This translates into CASSSDRSNYGYTF. Based on the CDR3 plus reference TRBV19 and TRBJ1-2, the full variable domain is DGGITQSPKYLFRKEGQNVTLSCEQNLNHDAMYWYRQDPGQGLRLIYYSQIVNDFQKGDIAEGYSVSREKKESFPLTVTSAQKNPTAFYLCASSSDRSNYGYTFGSGTRLTVV.

The chain uses TRBV6-5 and TRBJ2-5; a possible D gene is TRBD1 (6 bases). The J call may be wrong; the DNA end is better matched by TRBJ2-7. The CDR3 sequence is 15 residues long. From germline, CDR1 is MNHEY and CDR2 SVGAGI. CDR3 region: CASREHRDGTYEQYF. The CDR3 DNA follows: TGTGCCAGCAGGGAACACAGGGACGGCACCTACGAGCAGTACTTC.

The chain employs TRBV28 and TRBJ2-7; 7 bases fit TRBD2. This CDR3 region has 15 residues. V shed 2 bases and J 0 bases; nucleotides not matched to a gene: 4. Looked up from germline, CDR1 is MDHEN and CDR2 is SYDVKM. The CDR3 spells CASSLSGVSSYEQYF. The DNA of the CDR3 is TGTGCCAGCAGTTTAAGCGGGGTGAGCTCCTACGAGCAGTACTTC.

The chain carries TRBV5-6 and TRBJ2-5, with TRBD2 matching 10 bases. The J call may be in error: the DNA end matches TRBJ2-7 better. CDR1 and CDR2 (germline): SGHDT, YYEEEE. This CDR3 is built from 15 residues. CDR3 DNA sequence: TGTGCCAGCAGCCCCTTCAGCGGGAGGGCCTACGAGCAGTACTTC. This encodes CASSPFSGRAYEQYF.

V usage is TRBV6-5 and J usage is TRBJ2-7, with D unclear. Trimming cost V 0 bases and J 12 bases, with 15 bases left between them. The CDR3 runs to 13 residues. CDR1 and CDR2 from the germline V gene are MNHEY and SVGAGI. CDR3 protein: CASSYSRRDQRYF. The CDR3 coding sequence is TGTGCCAGCAGTTACTCCCGGAGAGACCAGCGGTACTTC.

The rearrangement uses TRBV7-2 and TRBJ2-7, with TRBD1 matching 8 bases. Per germline, CDR1 SGHTA and CDR2 FQGNSA. This CDR3 spans 13 amino acids. Losses at the gene ends were 4 bases for V and 7 bases for J; bases not matched to a gene: 6. This chain's CDR3 is CASSWNTGGEQYF. As DNA, the CDR3 is TGTGCCAGCAGCTGGAACACAGGGGGGGAGCAGTACTTC.